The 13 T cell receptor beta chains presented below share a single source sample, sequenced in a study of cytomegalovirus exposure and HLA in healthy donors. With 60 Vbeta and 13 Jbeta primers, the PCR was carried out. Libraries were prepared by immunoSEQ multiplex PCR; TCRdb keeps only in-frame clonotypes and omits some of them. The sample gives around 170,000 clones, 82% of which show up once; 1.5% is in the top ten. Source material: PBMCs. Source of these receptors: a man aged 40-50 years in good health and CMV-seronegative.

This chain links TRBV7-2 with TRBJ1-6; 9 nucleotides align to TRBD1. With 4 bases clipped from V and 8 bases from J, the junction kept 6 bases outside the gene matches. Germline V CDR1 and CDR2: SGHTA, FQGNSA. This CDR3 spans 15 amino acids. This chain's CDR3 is CASSSQGARDSPLHF. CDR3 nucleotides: TGTGCCAGCAGCTCACAGGGGGCGCGTGATTCACCCCTCCACTTT.

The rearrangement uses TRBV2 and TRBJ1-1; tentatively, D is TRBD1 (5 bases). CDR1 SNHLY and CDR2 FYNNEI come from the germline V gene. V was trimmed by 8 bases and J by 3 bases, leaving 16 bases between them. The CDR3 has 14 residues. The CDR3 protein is CASLKGNRDTEAFF. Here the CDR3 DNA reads TGTGCCAGCCTAAAGGGGAATAGGGACACTGAAGCTTTCTTT.

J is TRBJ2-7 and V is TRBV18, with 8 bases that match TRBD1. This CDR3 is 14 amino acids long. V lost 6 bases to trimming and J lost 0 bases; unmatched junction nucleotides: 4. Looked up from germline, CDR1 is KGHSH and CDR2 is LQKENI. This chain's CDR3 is CASSRTGSSYEQYF. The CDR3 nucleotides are TGTGCCAGCTCCCGGACAGGGAGCTCCTACGAGCAGTACTTC. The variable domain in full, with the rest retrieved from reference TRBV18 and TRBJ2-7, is NAGVMQNPRHLVRRRGQEARLRCSPMKGHSHVYWYRQLPEEGLKFMVYLQKENIIDESGMPKERFSAEFPKEGPSILRIQQVVRGDSAAYFCASSRTGSSYEQYFGPGTRLTVT.

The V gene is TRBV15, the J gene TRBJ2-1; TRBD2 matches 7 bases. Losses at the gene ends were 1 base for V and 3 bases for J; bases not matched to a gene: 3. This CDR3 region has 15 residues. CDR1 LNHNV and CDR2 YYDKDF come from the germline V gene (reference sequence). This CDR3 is CATSRVTGGYNEQFF. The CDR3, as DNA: TGTGCCACCAGCAGAGTTACGGGAGGCTACAATGAGCAGTTCTTC.

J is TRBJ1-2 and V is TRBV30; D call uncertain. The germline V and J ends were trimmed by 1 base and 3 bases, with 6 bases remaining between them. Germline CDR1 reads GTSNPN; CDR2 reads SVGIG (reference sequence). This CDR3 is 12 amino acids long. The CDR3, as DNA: TGTGCCTGGAGTGGAGGGTACTATGGCTACACCTTC. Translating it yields CAWSGGYYGYTF. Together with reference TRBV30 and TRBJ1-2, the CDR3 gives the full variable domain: SQTIHQWPATLVQPVGSPLSLECTVEGTSNPNLYWYRQAAGRGLQLLFYSVGIGQISSEVPQNLSASRPQDRQFILSSKKLLLSDSGFYLCAWSGGYYGYTFGSGTRLTVV.

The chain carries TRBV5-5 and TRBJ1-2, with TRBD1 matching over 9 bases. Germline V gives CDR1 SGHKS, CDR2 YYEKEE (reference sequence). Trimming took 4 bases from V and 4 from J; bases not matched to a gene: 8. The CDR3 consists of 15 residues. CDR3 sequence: CASSPAGTGSYGYTF. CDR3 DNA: TGTGCCAGCAGCCCAGCAGGGACAGGGTCCTATGGCTACACCTTC.

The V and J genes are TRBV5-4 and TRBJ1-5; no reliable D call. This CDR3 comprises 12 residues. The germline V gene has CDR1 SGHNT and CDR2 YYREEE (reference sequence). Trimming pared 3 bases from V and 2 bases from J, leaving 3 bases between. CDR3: CASSSGNQPQHF. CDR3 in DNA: TGTGCCAGCAGCTCTGGCAATCAGCCCCAGCATTTT.

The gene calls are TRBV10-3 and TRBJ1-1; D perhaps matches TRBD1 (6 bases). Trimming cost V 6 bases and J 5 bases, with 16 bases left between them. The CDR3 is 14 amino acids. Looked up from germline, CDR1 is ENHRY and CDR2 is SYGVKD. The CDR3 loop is CAIRAAGARTEAFF. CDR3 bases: TGTGCCATCAGGGCTGCAGGGGCAAGGACTGAAGCTTTCTTT.

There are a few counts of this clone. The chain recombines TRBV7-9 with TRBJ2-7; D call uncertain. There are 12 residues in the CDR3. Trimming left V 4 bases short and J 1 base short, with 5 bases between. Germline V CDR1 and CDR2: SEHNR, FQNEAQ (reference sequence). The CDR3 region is CASSSLSYEQYF. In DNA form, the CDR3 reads TGTGCCAGCAGCTCCTTATCCTACGAGCAGTACTTC. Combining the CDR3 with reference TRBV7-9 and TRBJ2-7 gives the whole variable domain DTGVSQNPRHKITKRGQNVTFRCDPISEHNRLYWYRQTLGQGPEFLTYFQNEAQLEKSRLLSDRFSAERPKGSFSTLEIQRTEQGDSAMYLCASSSLSYEQYFGPGTRLTVT.

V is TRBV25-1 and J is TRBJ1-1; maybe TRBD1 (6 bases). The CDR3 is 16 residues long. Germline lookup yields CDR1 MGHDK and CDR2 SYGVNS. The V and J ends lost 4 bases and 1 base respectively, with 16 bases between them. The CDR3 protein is CASSVSADSSNTEAFF. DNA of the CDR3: TGTGCCAGCAGTGTATCAGCGGACAGTTCGAACACTGAAGCTTTCTTT.

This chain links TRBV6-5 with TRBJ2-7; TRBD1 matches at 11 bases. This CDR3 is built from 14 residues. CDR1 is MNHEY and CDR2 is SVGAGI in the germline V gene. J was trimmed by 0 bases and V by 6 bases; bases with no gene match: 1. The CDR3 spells CASRGTGGSYEQYF. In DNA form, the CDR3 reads TGTGCCAGCAGGGGGACAGGGGGCTCCTACGAGCAGTACTTC.

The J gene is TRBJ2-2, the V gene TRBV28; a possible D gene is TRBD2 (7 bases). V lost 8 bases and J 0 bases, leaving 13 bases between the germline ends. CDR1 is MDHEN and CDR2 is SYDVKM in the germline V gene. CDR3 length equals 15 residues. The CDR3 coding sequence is TGTGCCAGCCGGGGGGCGGGTACGAACACCGGGGAGCTGTTTTTT. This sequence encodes CASRGAGTNTGELFF.

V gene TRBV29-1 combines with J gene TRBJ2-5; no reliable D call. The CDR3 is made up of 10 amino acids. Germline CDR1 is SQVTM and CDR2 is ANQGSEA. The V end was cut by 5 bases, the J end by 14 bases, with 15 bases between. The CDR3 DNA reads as TGCAGCGTTAATTCAGAGGCTTCCTACTTC. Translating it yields CSVNSEASYF.